The 20 T cell receptor beta chains below were found in one sample sequenced in a study of T-cell memory formation after mild COVID-19. TCRdb reprocessed the 5' RACE reads via MiXCR and lists one record per CDR3 protein. This table holds over 300,000 distinct CDR3 sequences, around a fifth found once. The sample was PBMCs or a T cell subset sorted from them (not recorded which). Every receptor here comes from a man between 18 and 35 years old who had mild COVID-19 (a few samples of this study predate the infection). Cell type and time point are not known.

This clonotype was counted a few times. This chain links TRBV4-2 with TRBJ2-3; D remains ambiguous. The V and J ends lost 3 bases and 1 base respectively, with 11 bases between them. The length of the CDR3 is 15 residues. Germline CDR1 and CDR2: LGHNA and YNFKEQ. CDR3 bases: TGTGCCAGCAGCCAGGCAGTGGCTGGCACAGATACGCAGTATTTT. Amino acids: CASSQAVAGTDTQYF.

CDR3 DNA sequence: TGTGCCAGCAGCGCAGGACCAGGTTCAACTAATGAAAAACTGTTTTTT. Residues: CASSAGPGSTNEKLFF. The chain recombines TRBV9 with TRBJ1-4; no clear D gene. Trimming shortened V by 3 bases and J by 0 bases, and 12 bases separated the two germline ends. The CDR3 extends over 16 amino acids. The germline CDR1 and CDR2 sequences are SGDLS and YYNGEE.

This clonotype was recorded a few times. The chain recombines TRBV27 with TRBJ2-3; D remains unclear. The germline V gene has CDR1 MNHEY and CDR2 SMNVEV (reference sequence). V shed 3 bases and J shed 3 bases, with 10 bases lying between them. This CDR3 is built from 14 residues. The CDR3 sequence: CASSLLGRTDTQYF. CDR3 DNA sequence: TGTGCCAGCAGTTTGTTGGGTCGAACAGATACGCAGTATTTT.

J is TRBJ2-7 and V is TRBV29-1; tentative D call: TRBD1 (5 bases). The CDR3 totals 13 residues. V was cut by 4 bases and J by 3 bases, with 13 bases left in between. Germline V gives CDR1 SQVTM, CDR2 ANQGSEA. CDR3 bases: TGCAGCGTTGTGGCTCTCGACAGCTACGAGCAGTACGTC. Translating it yields CSVVALDSYEQYV.

This rearrangement joins TRBV29-1 to TRBJ1-4, with D possibly TRBD1 on 6 matching bases. Between the trimmed V and J ends, which lost 7 bases and 4 bases, there was a span of 13 bases. The germline V gene encodes CDR1 SQVTM and CDR2 ANQGSEA. The CDR3 sequence is 13 residues long. CDR3 protein: CSASGQINEKLFF. As DNA, the CDR3 is TGCAGCGCCTCGGGACAAATTAATGAAAAACTGTTTTTT.

The V and J genes are TRBV6-6 and TRBJ2-7; D is perhaps TRBD1 (6 bases). Deletions cut 7 bases from V and 5 bases from J, with 15 bases between. Germline V gene data show CDR1 as MNHNY and CDR2 as SVGAGI (reference sequence). CDR3 length: 13 residues. The CDR3 coding sequence is TGTGCCAGCAACCGGCGTACAGGGAACGAGCAGTACTTC. Amino acid sequence: CASNRRTGNEQYF.

The chain links TRBV7-9 to TRBJ1-2; D unclear. The CDR3 covers 15 residues. The V gene lost 4 bases and the J gene lost 0 bases, with 12 bases spanning the gap. Germline loops: CDR1 SEHNR, CDR2 FQNEAQ (reference sequence). CDR3 DNA: TGTGCCAGCAGCTCGGCCCTGGAAGCTAACTATGGCTACACCTTC. Translating it yields CASSSALEANYGYTF.

Here the CDR3 reads CASSLAGDGEQFF. CDR3 bases: TGTGCCAGCAGTTTAGCGGGGGACGGTGAGCAGTTCTTC. The V call is TRBV12-3 or TRBV12-4, the J call TRBJ2-1; D tentatively reads TRBD1 or TRBD2 (5 bases each). CDR3 length: 13 residues. V shed 0 bases and J shed 9 bases, with 9 bases lying between them.

J is TRBJ1-1 and V is TRBV5-1; 10 nucleotides align to TRBD1. Germline CDR1 SGHRS, CDR2 YFSETQ. The CDR3 sequence is 13 residues long. The junction had 4 bases not matched to a gene; V was cut back by 5 bases and J by 6 bases. For the CDR3, the DNA is TGCGCCAGCAGGCCGACAGGGGGCCCTGAAGCTTTCTTT. This translates into CASRPTGGPEAFF.

This clonotype was found a few times. V is TRBV24-1 and J is TRBJ2-1; tentative D call: TRBD1 (5 bases). The CDR3 is made up of 14 amino acids. Germline-derived CDR1 and CDR2 are KGHDR and SFDVKD. Trimming took 6 bases from V and 8 from J, leaving 16 bases between them. In nucleotides, the CDR3 is TGTGCCACCAGTCTCCAGGGTACGTTGGATGAGCAGTTCTTC. Its translation is CATSLQGTLDEQFF.

This sequence joins TRBV9 and TRBJ2-3; possible D gene TRBD1, 5 bases. The CDR3 contains 14 residues. CDR1 is SGDLS and CDR2 is YYNGEE in the germline V gene. The CDR3 sequence: CEPRQSKTTDTQYF. In nucleotides, the CDR3 is TGTGAACCCCGACAGTCTAAGACGACAGATACGCAGTATTTT.

The V and J genes are TRBV20-1 and TRBJ1-4, with D unclear. V was trimmed by 0 bases and J by 6 bases, leaving 17 bases between them. Germline V CDR1 and CDR2: DFQATT, SNEGSKA (reference sequence). CDR3 size: 16 residues. CDR3 sequence: CSARDLESPWDEKLFF. CDR3 nucleotides: TGCAGTGCTAGAGATCTGGAGAGCCCCTGGGATGAAAAACTGTTTTTT.

A few counts support this clonotype. J is TRBJ1-2 and V is TRBV13; D remains unclear. This CDR3 has 12 amino acids. Germline CDR1 reads PRHDT; CDR2 reads FYEKMQ (reference sequence). With 4 bases removed from V and 8 bases from J, the gap between germline ends came to 11 bases. This CDR3 reads CASSSNPRGYTF. CDR3 sequence (DNA): TGTGCCAGCAGCTCAAACCCCCGGGGCTACACCTTC. The complete variable domain, with remaining parts taken from reference TRBV13 and TRBJ1-2, reads AAGVIQSPRHLIKEKRETATLKCYPIPRHDTVYWYQQGPGQDPQFLISFYEKMQSDKGSIPDRFSAQQFSDYHSELNMSSLELGDSALYFCASSSNPRGYTFGSGTRLTVV.

The J gene is TRBJ2-5, the V gene TRBV7-2; D call uncertain. The CDR3 has 13 amino acids. Per germline, CDR1 SGHTA and CDR2 FQGNSA. Trimming left V 7 bases short and J 3 bases short, with 12 bases between. The CDR3 sequence is CASTRWTEETQYF. DNA for the CDR3: TGTGCCAGCACCCGGTGGACCGAAGAGACCCAGTACTTC.

This chain connects TRBV7-2 to TRBJ2-3, with 7 bases identical to TRBD1. After removal of 5 bases from V and 1 base from J, the junction contained 6 bases not matched to a gene. CDR1 and CDR2 (germline): SGHTA, FQGNSA. This CDR3 is 15 amino acids long. CDR3 region: CASSTTGLGTDTQYF. The CDR3 DNA follows: TGTGCCAGCAGCACGACAGGGTTGGGCACAGATACGCAGTATTTT.

The chain has TRBV6-4 and TRBJ2-1, with 10 bases fitting TRBD2. This CDR3 has 15 residues. Germline assignment: CDR1 MRHNA and CDR2 SNTAGT. The trim removed 0 bases at V and 4 bases at J, leaving 0 bases unmatched. The CDR3 bases are TGTGCCAGCAGTGACTCAGCGGGGGGGTACAATGAGCAGTTCTTC. As protein: CASSDSAGGYNEQFF.

This chain uses TRBV12-3 or TRBV12-4 with TRBJ2-3; D is uncertain. Trimming left V 3 bases short and J 2 bases short, with 6 bases between. This CDR3 is 13 amino acids long. The chain's CDR3 is CASSFIVTDTQYF. The CDR3 DNA follows: TGTGCCAGCAGTTTTATCGTCACAGATACGCAGTATTTT.

The J gene is TRBJ2-3, the V gene TRBV4-1; D might be TRBD1 or TRBD2, each matching 6 bases. The CDR3 sequence is 13 residues long. In germline, CDR1 is MGHRA, CDR2 YSYEKL. Trimming stripped 7 bases from V and 6 bases from J, with 14 bases between. This CDR3 is CASNLGGTDTQYF. The CDR3 coding sequence is TGCGCCAGCAATCTAGGGGGGACGGATACGCAGTATTTT.

This clonotype was recorded a few times. The CDR3 nucleotides read TGTGCCAGCAGTCCAGCCCCGGACAGGGACCTCCGAGTGTTCTTC. Residues: CASSPAPDRDLRVFF. V is TRBV7-3 and J is TRBJ2-1, with 8 bases lining up with TRBD1. Unmatched junction bases numbered 19, after V lost 6 bases and J lost 15 bases. The CDR3 runs to 15 residues. Germline CDR1 is SGHTA and CDR2 is FQGTGA. The full variable domain, rest sourced from reference TRBV7-3 and TRBJ2-1, is GAGVSQTPSNKVTEKGKYVELRCDPISGHTALYWYRQSLGQGPEFLIYFQGTGAADDSGLPNDRFFAVRPEGSVSTLKIQRTERGDSAVYLCASSPAPDRDLRVFFGPGTRLTVL.

Turning to this clonotype: A much larger clone differs by one base, so this may be a read error. This rearrangement joins TRBV5-1 to TRBJ1-5; D not certain. The germline gives CDR1 SGHRS, CDR2 YFSETQ. The CDR3 length is 14 residues. The CDR3 DNA sequence: TGCGCCAGAAGCTTGGATGCCGAAAGGCAGCCCCAGCATTTT. Its translation: CARSLDAERQPQHF. The entire variable domain, with the rest obtained from reference TRBV5-1 and TRBJ1-5, is as follows: KAGVTQTPRYLIKTRGQQVTLSCSPISGHRSVSWYQQTPGQGLQFLFEYFSETQRNKGNFPGRFSGRQFSNSRSEMNVSTLELGDSALYLCARSLDAERQPQHFGDGTRLSIL.